Each of the 22 T cell receptor beta chains below was sequenced from the same sample in a study of HIV-infected patients and healthy controls. TCRdb passed the 5' RACE reads through MiXCR, listing each CDR3 protein once. The sample consists of 60,000 to 75,000 distinct CDR3 sequences, 15% to 20% of them appearing once. The sample comprised CD4+ T cells from blood. The receptors here all came from a human donor in good health.

Ten or more counts support this clonotype. The chain recombines TRBV6-6 with TRBJ2-7; perhaps TRBD1 as D (6 bases). Trimming took 4 bases from V and 3 from J, leaving 19 bases between them. The V gene's germline CDR1 is MNHNY and CDR2 SVGAGI (reference sequence). This CDR3 has 16 residues. CDR3: CASSSTLTGLRYEQYF. The CDR3 nucleotides are TGTGCCAGCAGTTCCACGCTAACAGGGTTGCGCTACGAGCAGTACTTC.

There are many counts of this clonotype. The V and J genes are TRBV5-5 and TRBJ1-3; D perhaps matches TRBD1 (6 bases). In germline, CDR1 is SGHKS, CDR2 YYEKEE (reference sequence). The V and J ends lost 5 bases and 0 bases respectively, with 12 bases between them. The CDR3 spans 15 residues. CDR3 sequence (DNA): TGTGCCAGCAGTCGATCACAGGGCTCTGGAAACACCATATATTTT. It yields the protein CASSRSQGSGNTIYF.

This clonotype has more than one count but fewer than ten. The chain uses TRBV6-2 or TRBV6-3 and TRBJ2-5; D might be TRBD2 (6 bases). Germline V gene data show CDR1 as MNHEY and CDR2 as SVGEGT. This CDR3 region has 16 residues. V lost 3 bases and J 5 bases, leaving 19 bases between the germline ends. CDR3 sequence reads: CASSYGITLARETQYF. CDR3 sequence (DNA): TGTGCCAGCAGTTATGGGATTACGCTAGCGCGCGAGACCCAGTACTTC.

This clonotype was counted between two and nine times. The chain links TRBV27 to TRBJ2-3; D is uncertain. This CDR3 has 13 amino acids. The V end was cut by 4 bases, the J end by 3 bases, with 8 bases between. Germline-derived CDR1 and CDR2 are MNHEY and SMNVEV (reference sequence). The CDR3 spells CASSSPPTDTQYF. The CDR3 DNA reads as TGTGCCAGCAGTTCCCCTCCTACAGATACGCAGTATTTT.

This clonotype has a count of ten or more. This rearrangement joins TRBV9 to TRBJ1-2; unclear D gene. Germline CDR1 and CDR2: SGDLS and YYNGEE. Trimming took off 4 bases at V and 4 bases at J, with 14 bases between the two ends. The CDR3 loop spans 14 amino acids. The DNA for the CDR3 is TGTGCCAGCAGCTCCCAACTAAAGGCCTATGGCTACACCTTC. Amino acids: CASSSQLKAYGYTF.

DNA of the CDR3: TGTGCCAGCTCACAACTTCAGGGGGGCCGGCAGTCGGAGCAGTACTTC. Its protein is CASSQLQGGRQSEQYF. This chain uses TRBV18 with TRBJ2-7; possible D gene TRBD1, 7 bases. Trimming left V 4 bases short and J 7 bases short, with 23 bases between. Germline-derived CDR1 and CDR2 are KGHSH and LQKENI. The CDR3 totals 16 residues.

This clonotype turned up a few times. The rearrangement joins TRBV28 to TRBJ2-5, with D unresolved. The CDR3 runs 12 residues. Germline CDR1 reads MDHEN; CDR2 reads SYDVKM. V lost 2 bases and J 7 bases, leaving 8 bases between the germline ends. The CDR3 reads CASSLAEGTQYF. For the CDR3, the DNA is TGTGCCAGCAGTTTAGCCGAAGGGACCCAGTACTTC.

A few counts support this clonotype. This chain links TRBV7-9 with TRBJ1-1; no clear D gene. V was pared by 6 bases and J by 5 bases, with 13 bases between. This CDR3 spans 13 amino acids. Germline CDR1 is SEHNR and CDR2 is FQNEAQ (reference sequence). The CDR3 coding sequence is TGTGCCAGCAGACGAGGCGTGGGGACTGAAGCTTTCTTT. Amino acids: CASRRGVGTEAFF.

The chain couples TRBV11-2 to TRBJ2-1; 10 nucleotides agree with TRBD1. The V gene end was trimmed by 0 bases and the J gene end by 2 bases; junction bases not matched to a gene: 1. CDR1 and CDR2 (germline): SGHAT, FQNNGV. The CDR3 has 16 amino acids. The CDR3 DNA is TGTGCCAGCAGCTTAGACGGACAGGGGGCCTACAATGAGCAGTTCTTC. It specifies CASSLDGQGAYNEQFF.

This clonotype was counted at least ten times. J is TRBJ2-7 and V is TRBV28; D is undetermined. Germline assignment: CDR1 MDHEN and CDR2 SYDVKM. V was clipped by 6 bases and J by 3 bases, with 12 bases between them. The CDR3 length is 13 residues. Here the CDR3 reads CASSRPGGYEQYF. The CDR3 DNA is TGTGCCAGCAGCCGGCCTGGCGGCTACGAGCAGTACTTC.

This clonotype turned up a few times. This chain links TRBV18 with TRBJ1-3; D gene unclear. Germline CDR1 reads KGHSH; CDR2 reads LQKENI. CDR3 length equals 18 residues. Between the trimmed V and J ends, which lost 1 base and 0 bases, there was a span of 16 bases. As DNA, the CDR3 is TGTGCCAGCTCACCACTCCTGACCGGGCCCGTCTCTGGAAACACCATATATTTT. This gives the protein CASSPLLTGPVSGNTIYF.

The chain combines TRBV4-2 with TRBJ2-5; 11 nucleotides align to TRBD2. The CDR3 contains 20 residues. Per germline, CDR1 LGHNA and CDR2 YNFKEQ. J was trimmed by 2 bases and V by 1 base; bases with no gene match: 15. CDR3 region: CASSQVFALAGGPPQETQYF. The CDR3 DNA sequence: TGTGCCAGCAGCCAAGTCTTCGCGTTAGCGGGAGGGCCCCCTCAAGAGACCCAGTACTTC.

This clonotype was observed at least ten times. The chain uses TRBV14 and TRBJ2-3; 12 bases map to TRBD2. This CDR3 comprises 16 residues. The J segment lost 8 bases and the V segment lost 0 bases, leaving 6 bases of the junction unmatched. Germline V gene sequence: CDR1 SGHDN, CDR2 FVKESK. CDR3 bases: TGTGCCAGCAGCCAAGATCTGACTAGCGGGAGAGGTACGCAGTATTTT. It codes for CASSQDLTSGRGTQYF. Full variable domain (missing parts from reference TRBV14 and TRBJ2-3): EAGVTQFPSHSVIEKGQTVTLRCDPISGHDNLYWYRRVMGKEIKFLLHFVKESKQDESGMPNNRFLAERTGGTYSTLKVQPAELEDSGVYFCASSQDLTSGRGTQYFGPGTRLTVL.

In this sample, this clonotype turned up a few times. V usage is TRBV6-6 and J usage is TRBJ1-1, with unresolved D. Trimming removed 1 base at V and 4 bases at J, with 13 bases between. Germline V CDR1 and CDR2: MNHNY, SVGAGI (reference sequence). This CDR3 has 15 amino acids. The CDR3 DNA reads as TGTGCCAGCAGTTACTTTGGCGGGATGAGCACTGAAGCTTTCTTT. This codes for CASSYFGGMSTEAFF.

The table lists this clonotype with many counts. The gene calls are TRBV7-3 and TRBJ2-5; D remains ambiguous. From germline, CDR1 is SGHTA and CDR2 FQGTGA. The CDR3 consists of 13 residues. V was cut by 1 base and J by 4 bases, with 7 bases left in between. CDR3: CASSLNSRETQYF. DNA of the CDR3: TGTGCCAGCAGCTTAAATTCTAGAGAGACCCAGTACTTC. Drawing the rest from reference TRBV7-3 and TRBJ2-5, the complete variable domain is GAGVSQTPSNKVTEKGKYVELRCDPISGHTALYWYRQSLGQGPEFLIYFQGTGAADDSGLPNDRFFAVRPEGSVSTLKIQRTERGDSAVYLCASSLNSRETQYFGPGTRLLVL.

The chain links TRBV29-1 to TRBJ2-1; 12 nucleotides agree with TRBD2. Germline V CDR1 and CDR2: SQVTM, ANQGSEA. V lost 8 bases, J lost 9 bases, and 11 bases stayed unmatched. This CDR3 is 14 amino acids long. The CDR3 sequence is CSTRLAGASGEQFF. The CDR3 nucleotides are TGCAGCACCCGACTAGCGGGAGCTAGTGGTGAGCAGTTCTTC.

This clonotype was recorded at least ten times. The gene calls are TRBV20-1 and TRBJ2-5; no firm D call. CDR1 and CDR2 (germline): DFQATT, SNEGSKA (reference sequence). The CDR3 extends over 14 amino acids. With 5 bases removed from V and 2 bases from J, the gap between germline ends came to 15 bases. DNA of the CDR3: TGCAGTGCTGTCCCGAGGACGGATCAAGAGACCCAGTACTTC. Protein: CSAVPRTDQETQYF.

The chain employs TRBV7-2 and TRBJ2-2, with TRBD2 as a possible D gene (6 bases). Trimming pared 10 bases from V and 5 bases from J, leaving 17 bases between. The CDR3 contains 14 residues. Germline V gives CDR1 SGHTA, CDR2 FQGNSA. CDR3 in DNA: TGTGCCACCCCTCCGGAGGGTAAAACCGGGGAGCTGTTTTTT. It specifies CATPPEGKTGELFF.

The V call is TRBV29-1, the J call TRBJ2-1; TRBD1 matches 7 bases. Losses at the gene ends were 8 bases for V and 4 bases for J; bases not matched to a gene: 17. The CDR3 loop spans 16 amino acids. Germline V gene lookup returns CDR1 SQVTM and CDR2 ANQGSEA. The CDR3 loop reads CSFVEGAKTSYNEQFF. The CDR3, as DNA: TGCAGCTTCGTTGAGGGGGCGAAGACCTCATACAATGAGCAGTTCTTC.

V is TRBV7-9 and J is TRBJ2-5; D perhaps matches TRBD1 (5 bases). Germline CDR1 is SEHNR and CDR2 is FQNEAQ (reference sequence). CDR3 size: 16 residues. Deletions cut 2 bases from V and 5 bases from J, with 18 bases between. The CDR3 loop is CASSLRRNPSGETQYF. CDR3 coding DNA: TGTGCCAGCAGCTTAAGAAGAAACCCTTCAGGGGAGACCCAGTACTTC.

This chain links TRBV5-5 with TRBJ2-2; 8 nucleotides align to TRBD2. The CDR3 extends over 16 amino acids. The J segment lost 1 base and the V segment lost 7 bases, leaving 9 bases of the junction unmatched. Germline CDR1 reads SGHKS; CDR2 reads YYEKEE (reference sequence). CDR3 nucleotide sequence: TGTGCCAGCGGACGGGCGGGGGGACGGAACACCGGGGAGCTGTTTTTT. It encodes CASGRAGGRNTGELFF.

This clonotype was counted many times. The chain carries TRBV7-2 and TRBJ2-3; perhaps D is TRBD1 or TRBD2 (5 bases each). The germline V gene has CDR1 SGHTA and CDR2 FQGNSA. The CDR3 loop spans 15 amino acids. V lost 1 base to trimming and J lost 2 bases, with 10 bases between them. For the CDR3, the DNA is TGTGCCAGCAGCTTAGAGGGACGACCCACAGATACGCAGTATTTT. As protein: CASSLEGRPTDTQYF.